The next 21 T cell receptor beta chains were all read from a single sample in a study of blood T cells in healthy people across ages. The second PCR ran roughly 6 to 11 cycles with a sample-barcoded 5' primer and J-beta primers. TCRdb re-called the 5' RACE reads with MiXCR, one entry per CDR3 protein. The sample has 980,000 or so distinct CDR3 sequences; approximately 49% are singletons. The sequencing sample was made of blood. All receptors derive from a man aged 30 to 45 in good health.

The chain joins TRBV4-3 to TRBJ2-1; the D gene is possibly TRBD2 (5 bases). The CDR3 length is 16 residues. Deletions cut 0 bases from V and 2 bases from J, with 11 bases between. CDR1 and CDR2 from the germline V gene are LGHNA and YSLEER. The CDR3 loop is CASSQDPDGTYNEQFF. CDR3 DNA: TGCGCCAGCAGCCAAGATCCGGACGGGACCTACAATGAGCAGTTCTTC.

In its sample, this clonotype was seen many times. V and J are TRBV4-1 and TRBJ1-2; the match to TRBD1 covers 8 bases. The CDR3 runs to 16 residues. Trimming cost V 1 base and J 4 bases; bases outside gene matches: 8. Germline CDR1 and CDR2: MGHRA and YSYEKL. This chain's CDR3 is CASSQGTGQRTYGYTF. The CDR3 DNA reads as TGCGCCAGCAGCCAAGGGACAGGGCAGAGAACCTATGGCTACACCTTC.

The CDR3 is CASSPDREINEQYF. The CDR3 coding sequence is TGTGCCAGCAGCCCCGACAGGGAAATCAACGAGCAGTACTTC. The V gene is TRBV6-2 or TRBV6-3, the J gene TRBJ2-5, with TRBD1 matching 7 bases. Near its end, the DNA agrees better with TRBJ2-7, so the J call may be wrong. In germline, CDR1 is MNHEY, CDR2 SVGEGT. The CDR3 length is 14 residues.

This clonotype was seen a single time. The rearrangement joins TRBV20-1 to TRBJ1-5; D is unresolved. V lost 2 bases to trimming and J lost 13 bases, with 18 bases between them. Germline values: CDR1 DFQATT, CDR2 SNEGSKA (reference sequence). This CDR3 contains 13 residues. The CDR3 protein is CSARTTDGRRQHF. CDR3 sequence (DNA): TGCAGTGCTAGAACTACCGACGGACGCCGACAGCATTTT.

This clonotype was seen a handful of times. V is TRBV29-1 and J is TRBJ1-1; weak D call: TRBD1 (5 bases). Germline V gives CDR1 SQVTM, CDR2 ANQGSEA. The CDR3 is made up of 13 amino acids. Trimming took 7 bases from V and 4 from J, leaving 16 bases between them. The CDR3 region has the DNA TGCAGCGCTGGCCAGGGAAGTAGCACTGAAGCTTTCTTT. As protein: CSAGQGSSTEAFF. Filled out from reference TRBV29-1 and TRBJ1-1, the complete variable domain reads SAVISQKPSRDICQRGTSLTIQCQVDSQVTMMFWYRQQPGQSLTLIATANQGSEATYESGFVIDKFPISRPNLTFSTLTVSNMSPEDSSIYLCSAGQGSSTEAFFGQGTRLTVV.

The chain combines TRBV20-1 with TRBJ2-3; TRBD2 aligns across 11 bases. V lost 4 bases, J lost 3 bases, and 3 bases stayed unmatched. CDR1 is DFQATT and CDR2 is SNEGSKA in the germline V gene (reference sequence). CDR3 length: 14 residues. The CDR3 reads CSANPSGGTDTQYF. The CDR3 DNA is TGCAGTGCTAACCCTAGCGGGGGGACAGATACGCAGTATTTT.

V gene TRBV29-1 combines with J gene TRBJ1-1; tentative D call: TRBD1 (5 bases). This CDR3 is built from 12 residues. Germline CDR1 SQVTM, CDR2 ANQGSEA. Trimming left V 7 bases short and J 5 bases short, with 14 bases between. CDR3 DNA: TGCAGCGGGGGGGGAAGTGGGACTGAAGCTTTCTTT. Translation: CSGGGSGTEAFF. The variable domain in full, with the rest retrieved from reference TRBV29-1 and TRBJ1-1, is SAVISQKPSRDICQRGTSLTIQCQVDSQVTMMFWYRQQPGQSLTLIATANQGSEATYESGFVIDKFPISRPNLTFSTLTVSNMSPEDSSIYLCSGGGSGTEAFFGQGTRLTVV.

This clonotype was detected only once. This sequence joins TRBV6-2 or TRBV6-3 and TRBJ2-5; D tentatively reads TRBD1 or TRBD2 (6 bases each). This CDR3 comprises 14 residues. Per germline, CDR1 MNHEY and CDR2 SVGEGT. Trimming cost V 2 bases and J 5 bases, with 12 bases left between them. The chain's CDR3 is CASSYKGGGETQYF. The CDR3 DNA is TGTGCCAGCAGTTACAAGGGGGGCGGGGAGACCCAGTACTTC.

This clonotype has just a few counts. The chain has TRBV11-2 and TRBJ2-5; TRBD2 might be the D (5 bases). V shed 3 bases and J shed 2 bases, with 13 bases lying between them. The CDR3 has 15 amino acids. Germline V lookup: CDR1 SGHAT, CDR2 FQNNGV. CDR3 region: CASSLSPAEQETQYF. DNA of the CDR3: TGTGCCAGCAGCTTGAGCCCAGCGGAGCAAGAGACCCAGTACTTC.

There are a few counts of this clonotype. The chain carries TRBV5-1 and TRBJ2-7, with D hard to call. The CDR3 runs 13 residues. CDR1 and CDR2 (germline): SGHRS, YFSETQ. The V and J ends lost 0 bases and 2 bases respectively, with 6 bases between them. The CDR3 is CASSLADPYEQYF. CDR3 nucleotides: TGCGCCAGCAGCTTGGCCGACCCCTACGAGCAGTACTTC.

The V gene is TRBV4-2, the J gene TRBJ2-7; D remains unclear. The closer fit of TRBJ2-5 to the DNA end suggests the J call may be wrong. Germline V lookup: CDR1 LGHNA, CDR2 YNFKEQ. This CDR3 has 12 residues. The CDR3 nucleotides read TGTGCCAGCAGCCCCCGACTGGGGACCCAGTACTTC. It specifies CASSPRLGTQYF.

The chain carries TRBV28 and TRBJ2-3; 9 bases map to TRBD1. Germline V gives CDR1 MDHEN, CDR2 SYDVKM. The ends lost 8 bases at V and 2 bases at J; junction bases unmatched: 17. There are 18 residues in the CDR3. The CDR3 DNA reads TGTGCCAGCCGCACCTTAATTTTGGGACAGGGTTTCACAGATACGCAGTATTTT. Its protein is CASRTLILGQGFTDTQYF.

The chain uses TRBV5-1 and TRBJ1-2; perhaps TRBD1 as D (5 bases). Germline V gives CDR1 SGHRS, CDR2 YFSETQ. Trimming shortened V by 7 bases and J by 4 bases, and 11 bases separated the two germline ends. The CDR3 has 12 amino acids. This chain's CDR3 is CASDGGFYGYTF. The CDR3, as DNA: TGCGCCAGCGACGGGGGGTTCTATGGCTACACCTTC.

This sequence joins TRBV29-1 and TRBJ1-2; no firm D call. The V gene lost 3 bases and the J gene lost 5 bases, with 16 bases spanning the gap. Germline CDR1 is SQVTM and CDR2 is ANQGSEA. The CDR3 has 14 residues. The CDR3 bases are TGCAGCGTTGAGACCTCCGGTCACCGTTATGGCTACACCTTC. Protein: CSVETSGHRYGYTF.

This chain uses TRBV14 with TRBJ2-3; D ambiguous. There are 13 residues in the CDR3. The ends were cut back, 1 base at V and 3 bases at J, with 5 bases in the middle. Germline V gene data show CDR1 as SGHDN and CDR2 as FVKESK. In DNA form, the CDR3 reads TGTGCCAGCAGCCAAGCTGTTACAGATACGCAGTATTTT. Its protein is CASSQAVTDTQYF.

There are a few counts of this clonotype. The V and J genes are TRBV20-1 and TRBJ2-6; D remains unclear. CDR3 size: 15 residues. Germline loops: CDR1 DFQATT, CDR2 SNEGSKA (reference sequence). V gave up 5 bases and J gave up 0 bases, with 11 bases separating them. The chain's CDR3 is CSAPRRNSGANVLTF. The CDR3 DNA is TGCAGTGCTCCAAGACGAAACTCTGGGGCCAACGTCCTGACTTTC.

The V gene is TRBV29-1, the J gene TRBJ2-1; 10 nucleotides align to TRBD2. Germline V gene sequence: CDR1 SQVTM, CDR2 ANQGSEA. The J segment lost 8 bases and the V segment lost 3 bases, leaving 4 bases of the junction unmatched. The CDR3 contains 13 residues. DNA of the CDR3: TGCAGCGTTGATTCTAGCGGGAGTTATGAGCAGTTCTTC. Its translation: CSVDSSGSYEQFF.

This clonotype was seen only a few times. The V and J genes are TRBV6-2 or TRBV6-3 and TRBJ1-6; no clear D. The V end lost 7 bases, the J end lost 6 bases, and 13 bases lay between the germline ends. The CDR3 covers 14 residues. CDR1 is MNHEY, CDR2 SVGEGT, per germline. In nucleotides, the CDR3 is TGTGCCAGCATTGAGGACCGAGTTAATTCACCCCTCCACTTT. As protein: CASIEDRVNSPLHF.

As for this clonotype: A junction end diverges from the germline sequence, so it may reflect a read error. The chain links TRBV6-5 to TRBJ2-3; D unresolved. Germline values: CDR1 MNHEY, CDR2 SVGAGI. The CDR3 covers 14 residues. The CDR3 nucleotides read TGTACCAGCAGTTACTCTGGCAGCACAGATACGCAGTATTTT. As protein: CTSSYSGSTDTQYF.

This clonotype came up a few times. The chain has TRBV28 and TRBJ2-3, with a tentative D call TRBD2 (6 bases). V was clipped by 2 bases and J by 6 bases, with 15 bases between them. Germline assignment: CDR1 MDHEN and CDR2 SYDVKM. CDR3 length equals 15 residues. The CDR3 bases are TGTGCCAGCAGTTTACTCGCCAGCGGGCCCGATACGCAGTATTTT. It codes for CASSLLASGPDTQYF.

In its sample, this clonotype was seen a few times. The rearrangement uses TRBV12-3 or TRBV12-4 and TRBJ1-1, with D uncertain. V lost 7 bases, J lost 0 bases, and 6 bases lay in between. The CDR3 totals 12 residues. CDR3 sequence: CASTFMNTEAFF. The CDR3 DNA reads TGTGCCAGCACTTTCATGAACACTGAAGCTTTCTTT.